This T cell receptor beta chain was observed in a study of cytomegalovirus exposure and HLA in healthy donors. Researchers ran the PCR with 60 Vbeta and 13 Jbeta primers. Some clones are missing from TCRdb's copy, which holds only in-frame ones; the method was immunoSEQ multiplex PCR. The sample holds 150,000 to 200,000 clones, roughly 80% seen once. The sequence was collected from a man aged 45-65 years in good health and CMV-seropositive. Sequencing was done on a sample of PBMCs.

The CDR3 sequence is CASSSQTGSTDTQYF. CDR3 bases: TGTGCCAGCAGCTCCCAGACAGGGAGCACAGATACGCAGTATTTT. V and J are TRBV11-3 and TRBJ2-3; 7 bases align to TRBD1. The CDR3 sequence is 15 residues long. V was clipped by 4 bases and J by 0 bases; unmatched bases: 4. Germline assignment: CDR1 SGHNT and CDR2 YENEEA.